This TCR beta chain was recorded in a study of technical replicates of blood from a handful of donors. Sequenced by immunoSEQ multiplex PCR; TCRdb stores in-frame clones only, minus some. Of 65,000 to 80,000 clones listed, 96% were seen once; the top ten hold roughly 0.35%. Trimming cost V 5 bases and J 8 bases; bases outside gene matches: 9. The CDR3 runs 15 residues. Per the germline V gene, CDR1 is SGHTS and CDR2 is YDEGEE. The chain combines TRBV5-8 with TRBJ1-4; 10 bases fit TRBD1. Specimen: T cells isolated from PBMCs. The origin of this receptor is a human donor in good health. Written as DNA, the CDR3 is TGTGCCAGCAGGCGTCCGGGACAGGGGATCGAAAAACTGTTTTTT. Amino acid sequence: CASRRPGQGIEKLFF. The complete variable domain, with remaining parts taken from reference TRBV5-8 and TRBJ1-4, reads EAGVTQSPTHLIKTRGQQATLRCSPISGHTSVYWYQQALGLGLQFLLWYDEGEERNRGNFPPRFSGRQFPNYSSELNVNALELEDSALYLCASRRPGQGIEKLFFGSGTQLSVL.